A selection of T cell receptor beta chains follows, all from one sample in a study of T cell changes during pregnancy in multiple sclerosis. Some clones are missing from TCRdb's copy, which holds only in-frame ones; the method was immunoSEQ multiplex PCR. This table holds around 58,000 clones, about 90% found once. The specimen was CD4+ T cells from peripheral blood mononuclear cells, collected after pregnancy. The receptors derive from a female donor in good health, enrolled as a control in a pregnancy study. The CDR3 runs from the conserved cysteine through the conserved F or W. The D gene is left open where the match is weak. The size entry is marked missing in some rows and otherwise reads once, few, many or a size class.

D gene	J gene	clone size	V gene	CDR3 length	CDR3 DNA	CDR3 protein
.	TRBJ1-1	.	TRBV6-1	14	TGTGCCAGCAGACCAGGGCGGGAGGCCTCGGCCGCTTTCTTT	CASRPGREASAAFF
TRBD2	TRBJ2-5	once	TRBV19	15	TGTGCCAGTAGTATGGTGACTAGCGGACAAGAGACCCAGTACTTC	CASSMVTSGQETQYF
.	TRBJ1-4	.	TRBV9	14	TGTGCCAGCAGCGTAGGGAACCTAGGAGAAAAACTGTTTTTT	CASSVGNLGEKLFF
.	TRBJ1-2	.	TRBV15	15	TGTGCCACCAGCAGAGATGTTAGTTCAGGGTTCGGCTACACCTTC	CATSRDVSSGFGYTF
.	TRBJ2-4	.	TRBV7-9	14	TGTGCCAGCAGTCCCGTTCTAGCCAAAAACATTCAGTACTTC	CASSPVLAKNIQYF
TRBD1	TRBJ1-1	.	TRBV11-1	14	TGTGCCAGCAGCGTAGACAGGGGGAACACTGAAGCTTTCTTT	CASSVDRGNTEAFF
TRBD1	TRBJ1-1	.	TRBV7-9	16	TGTGCCAGCAGCCCATACACAGGGGAAATGAACACTGAAGCTTTCTTT	CASSPYTGEMNTEAFF
TRBD1	TRBJ2-3	.	TRBV19	15	TGTGCCAGTAGTTCTTTGCAGGGGGCGACAGATACGCAGTATTTT	CASSSLQGATDTQYF
TRBD1	TRBJ1-2	.	TRBV5-1	15	TGCGCCAGCAGCGGCACAGGGGGAATACCCACTGGCTACACCTTC	CASSGTGGIPTGYTF
.	TRBJ2-3	.	TRBV6-5	13	TGTGCCAGCAGCCCATTCGTCCAGAATCCGCAGTATTTT	CASSPFVQNPQYF
.	TRBJ1-1	.	TRBV5-1	13	TGCGCCAGCCAAACTACTCTGGGGGGTGAGGCTTTCTTT	CASQTTLGGEAFF
TRBD1	TRBJ1-2	.	TRBV5-1	14	TGCGCCAGCAGCTTGACAGGGGATAACTATGGCTACACCTTC	CASSLTGDNYGYTF
TRBD1	TRBJ2-7	.	TRBV10-3	15	TGTGCCATCAGTGAGTCCCGGGACAGAATCTACGAGCAGTACTTC	CAISESRDRIYEQYF
.	TRBJ1-1	once	TRBV5-1	16	TGCGCCAGCAGCTTTGCAGAGACAGGAACTAACACTGAAGCTTTCTTT	CASSFAETGTNTEAFF
.	TRBJ2-2	.	TRBV5-4	16	TGTGCCAGCAGCTTGGATGGGCAGTGGGACACCGGGGAGCTGTTTTTT	CASSLDGQWDTGELFF
TRBD2	TRBJ2-2	.	TRBV4-3	18	TGCGCCAGCAGCCGAGGATCCGGGGGGGCCATATACACCGGGGAGCTGTTTTTT	CASSRGSGGAIYTGELFF
.	TRBJ1-6	.	TRBV5-8	14	TGTGCCAGCAGCTTCCAGGGATTAGCCTCACCCCTCCACTTT	CASSFQGLASPLHF
.	TRBJ1-4	.	TRBV6-1	16	TGTGCCAGCAGTGAAGCGGCAGGGTGGTTTATGGAAAAACTGTTTTTT	CASSEAAGWFMEKLFF
.	TRBJ1-4	.	TRBV5-1	14	TGCGCCAGCAGCATAGGACAGTTGAATGAAAAACTGTTTTTT	CASSIGQLNEKLFF
.	TRBJ1-2	.	TRBV6-6	15	TGTGCCAGCAGTTCCGGGGGTGAAGGAGTTTTAATCTACACCTTC	CASSSGGEGVLIYTF
TRBD2	TRBJ2-1	.	TRBV7-3	14	TGTGCCAGCAGCCCTATAATTAGCGGGGGTGAGCAGTTCTTC	CASSPIISGGEQFF
.	TRBJ1-5	.	TRBV7-2	16	TGTGCCAGCAGCTCCCGGGGGGCCGGGGATCAACAGCCCCAGCATTTT	CASSSRGAGDQQPQHF
.	TRBJ2-7	.	TRBV6-1	14	TGTGCCAGCAGTGAAGAGTTCCGGCAGGGCGAGCAGTACTTC	CASSEEFRQGEQYF